The present entry profiles one T cell receptor beta chain with its context. What this receptor recognizes is not known. Per-base quality was not reported, and no clone a single base away is much larger than it. After removal of 5 bases from V and 4 bases from J, the junction retains 5 bases not matched to a gene. The germline V gene (reference sequence) yields MNHEY for CDR1 and SMNVEV for CDR2. The CDR3 has 14 amino acids, counting the end cysteine and phenylalanine. Just the 42-base CDR3 DNA is kept, in frame starting at base 1. This entry belongs to a study of cytotoxic CD8 clonotypes in ibrutinib-treated CLL (dated by TCRdb to about 2021). In terms of the full investigation: In this cohort, approximately 15 patients were treatment-naive and approximately ten were relapsed/refractory, while roughly 17 had unmutated IGHV. Samples averaged approximately 260,000 productive templates and just under 95,000 productive rearrangements. Every remission and progressive disease sample was obtained while ibrutinib was still being received by the patients. Response samples were obtained after a median of around eleven months of treatment, with a range of about 6 to 36 months. Partial responses were observed in about 24 patients and complete responses in 2; after a median follow-up of roughly 62 months, remission was maintained in 15 or so patients and progression was observed in approximately 12. Cryopreserved peripheral blood mononuclear cells were collected before treatment, at response, and at either disease progression or sustained remission. Of the 86 people in the trial, approximately 28 had longitudinal samples available.

What the work shows at the level of the full study, not this receptor alone: Clonality rose at ibrutinib response, remained stable during sustained remission, and dropped back toward baseline at progression. Public clonotypes were rare and either contracted or stayed stable during treatment, and the rise in clonality at ibrutinib response reflected the expansion of private clonotypes. At baseline, clonality was higher than in age-matched healthy donors and showed a strong correlation with circulating CD8+ T-cell counts. Sampling times were not matched between patients in sustained remission and patients whose disease was progressing, and lymph node repertoires were not examined.

On a MiSeq, deep resolution sequencing aimed for a depth between 1 in 1 million and 1 in 200,000 T cells, with each clonotype covered about 9.2x on average. The immunoSEQ hsTCRB Kit was used to generate the TCR beta libraries. As for the authors' bioinformatics: Data were analyzed with ImmunoSEQ Data Assistant and ImmunoSEQ Analyzer, with V, D and J genes assigned per IMGT definitions. Clonality, which ranges from 0 to 1, was calculated by subtracting the normalized Shannon entropy of productive rearrangement frequencies from one. Public clonotype analysis was restricted to overrepresented clonotypes comprising at least 0.05% of each patient's repertoire. Repertoires from around 13 age-matched healthy donors in immuneACCESS were used as clonality controls. The table comes from immuneACCESS by way of TCRdb, which keeps in-frame sequences with V and J called. Part of the clones is missing from these tables; in studies checked, under half for an unresolved V gene and the rest for unknown reasons. The DNA was the basis for D and trimming; V, J and clone size are from that table. The sample contains over 150,000 clones, more than 75% of them found a single time. The ten largest make up approximately 2% of the sample.

The sample's time point label, in plain terms: 12 months on ibrutinib. Around 2 micrograms of genomic DNA were extracted from cryopreserved PBMCs for TCR beta library preparation. Longitudinal blood samples from CLL patients on ibrutinib monotherapy were analyzed using high-throughput TCR beta sequencing. The patients were enrolled in a single-center, open-label phase 2 trial of ibrutinib monotherapy. The rearranged segments are TRBV27 and TRBJ2-3; 8 bases in the junction line up with TRBD1. The clonotype comes from a human donor with chronic lymphocytic leukemia. Sequencing was performed on PBMCs, taken after 12 months of ibrutinib treatment. The CDR3 reads CASSLRTGPDTQYF. Read as DNA, the sequence is TGTGCCAGCAGTCTTAGGACAGGGCCAGATACGCAGTATTTT.